The 13 T cell receptor beta chains in this list originate from one sample, sequenced in a study of T-cell memory formation after mild COVID-19. One entry per CDR3 protein, called by TCRdb with MiXCR from the 5' RACE reads. This sample has approximately 500,000 distinct CDR3 sequences, with around a quarter found just once. The sample taken for sequencing was PBMCs or a T cell subset sorted from them (not recorded which). These receptor sequences come from an adult woman who had mild COVID-19 (a few samples of this study predate the infection). Cell type and time point are not known.

This chain uses TRBV10-3 with TRBJ2-5, with D tentatively TRBD2 (6 bases). Trimming left V 11 bases short and J 7 bases short, with 29 bases between. CDR1 and CDR2 (germline): ENHRY, SYGVKD. There are 16 residues in the CDR3. CDR3 in amino acids: CAVSPEARRAGPTQYF. Written as DNA, the CDR3 is TGTGCCGTTTCCCCCGAGGCAAGACGCGCGGGGCCGACCCAGTACTTC.

This clonotype was seen more than once but under ten times. The chain joins TRBV5-1 to TRBJ2-5, with D perhaps matching TRBD1 (5 bases). Deletions cut 4 bases from V and 3 bases from J, with 13 bases between. In germline, CDR1 is SGHRS, CDR2 YFSETQ. This CDR3 is 14 amino acids long. The CDR3 coding sequence is TGCGCCAGCAGCCAGGGTAGAGGTAAAGAGACCCAGTACTTC. Its translation: CASSQGRGKETQYF.

This clonotype was detected only a few times. This chain connects TRBV20-1 to TRBJ2-5; 8 bases are a match to TRBD2. From germline, CDR1 is DFQATT and CDR2 SNEGSKA (reference sequence). The CDR3 runs 16 residues. V was pared by 1 base and J by 6 bases, with 13 bases of the junction left unmatched. The CDR3 nucleotides are TGCAGTGCTAGAGTGGCTAGCGGGCGCACCGGAAAGACCCAGTACTTC. Translated, it gives CSARVASGRTGKTQYF.

The chain links TRBV20-1 to TRBJ2-4; 11 bases line up with TRBD2. Germline loops: CDR1 DFQATT, CDR2 SNEGSKA (reference sequence). This CDR3 has 16 residues. V was pared by 1 base and J by 7 bases, with 9 bases of the junction left unmatched. CDR3 DNA: TGCAGTGCTAGAGCTCCCGGACTAGCGGGTTCGAACATTCAGTACTTC. This gives the protein CSARAPGLAGSNIQYF.

The V and J genes are TRBV2 and TRBJ1-2; no clear D. V was cut by 3 bases and J by 1 base, with 6 bases left in between. Germline V gene data show CDR1 as SNHLY and CDR2 as FYNNEI. The CDR3 totals 13 residues. The CDR3 DNA is TGTGCCAGCAGTGATGGCATTAACTATGGCTACACCTTC. It yields the protein CASSDGINYGYTF.

Concerning this clonotype: An end of the junction does not agree with germline; a read error may underlie this. The chain employs TRBV29-1 and TRBJ2-1; 9 positions match TRBD1. Looked up from germline, CDR1 is SQVTM and CDR2 is ANQGSEA. The CDR3 is 14 residues long. In DNA, the CDR3 is TGCAGCGTTGAATTACCGGGACAGGGTCCACACGGGAAGTTC. Translation gives CSVELPGQGPHGKF.

This clonotype turned up a few times. The chain carries TRBV7-3 and TRBJ2-2, with 8 nucleotides matching TRBD1. Losses at the gene ends were 5 bases for V and 3 bases for J; bases not matched to a gene: 14. The CDR3 totals 18 residues. Germline values: CDR1 SGHTA, CDR2 FQGTGA. The CDR3 coding sequence is TGTGCCAGCAGCCCTATCCAACCTGGACAGGGATACACCGGGGAGCTGTTTTTT. This sequence encodes CASSPIQPGQGYTGELFF. The entire variable domain, with the rest obtained from reference TRBV7-3 and TRBJ2-2, is as follows: GAGVSQTPSNKVTEKGKYVELRCDPISGHTALYWYRQSLGQGPEFLIYFQGTGAADDSGLPNDRFFAVRPEGSVSTLKIQRTERGDSAVYLCASSPIQPGQGYTGELFFGEGSRLTVL.

The chain employs TRBV12-3 or TRBV12-4 and TRBJ1-4; D unclear. With 3 bases removed from V and 0 bases from J, the gap between germline ends came to 11 bases. The CDR3 has 16 amino acids. CDR3 amino acids: CASSFGGVATNEKLFF. CDR3 nucleotide sequence: TGTGCCAGCAGTTTCGGCGGCGTCGCAACTAATGAAAAACTGTTTTTT.

This clonotype was found a few times. This sequence joins TRBV6-5 and TRBJ1-1, with D tentatively TRBD1 (5 bases). V lost 5 bases and J 3 bases, leaving 10 bases between the germline ends. The CDR3 runs 13 residues. CDR1 MNHEY and CDR2 SVGAGI come from the germline V gene. CDR3 region: CASSRGAYTEAFF. Here the CDR3 DNA reads TGTGCCAGCAGTAGAGGGGCGTACACTGAAGCTTTCTTT.

The CDR3 DNA sequence: TGTGCCAGCAGCCAAGATATGGGACAGGGTTCAACTAATGAAAAACTGTTTTTT. This codes for CASSQDMGQGSTNEKLFF. The chain uses TRBV3-1 and TRBJ1-4; the match to TRBD1 covers 9 bases. The ends lost 0 bases at V and 0 bases at J; junction bases unmatched: 5. CDR3 length: 18 amino acids. CDR1 is LGHDT, CDR2 YNNKEL, per germline (reference sequence).

The rearrangement joins TRBV20-1 to TRBJ2-3; TRBD2 aligns across 7 bases. V trimming: 0 bases; J trimming: 8 bases; junction bases outside the gene matches: 14. CDR1 DFQATT and CDR2 SNEGSKA come from the germline V gene (reference sequence). The CDR3 is 16 residues long. Here the CDR3 DNA reads TGCAGTGCTAGAGAACGGAGCGGGGAAGCCATTAGTACGCAGTATTTT. Translating gives CSARERSGEAISTQYF.

The sample holds a few counts of this clonotype. The V and J genes are TRBV5-1 and TRBJ2-1; TRBD1 or TRBD2 may be the D gene (6 bases each). Germline lookup yields CDR1 SGHRS and CDR2 YFSETQ. V was trimmed by 7 bases and J by 4 bases, leaving 21 bases between them. CDR3 length: 16 residues. CDR3 sequence: CASHVGVGGLYNEQFF. In nucleotides, the CDR3 is TGCGCCAGCCACGTCGGGGTAGGGGGGCTGTACAATGAGCAGTTCTTC.

The CDR3 DNA sequence: TGTGCCAGTAGTATAGGCAGAAACTATGGCTACACCTTC. As protein: CASSIGRNYGYTF. The V and J genes are TRBV19 and TRBJ1-2; D not certain. The CDR3 contains 13 residues. The V gene's germline CDR1 is LNHDA and CDR2 SQIVND (reference sequence). Trimming removed 1 base from V and 2 bases from J, with 5 bases in between.